The 6 T cell receptor beta chains presented below share a single source sample, sequenced in a study of blood T cell repertoires in COVID-19. The data were produced by immunoSEQ multiplex PCR, yet TCRdb's version contains in-frame clones alone and is incomplete. The data hold approximately 440,000 clones, with approximately 90% observed a single time. The source material was peripheral blood. All receptors derive from a woman in her fifties or sixties with COVID-19, enrolled during active disease.

The chain uses TRBV19 and TRBJ1-3, with D unclear. This CDR3 has 15 residues. Germline lookup yields CDR1 LNHDA and CDR2 SQIVND (reference sequence). Trimming shortened V by 3 bases and J by 0 bases, and 9 bases separated the two germline ends. CDR3 DNA sequence: TGTGCCAGTAGTATCGGAACTAGCTCTGGAAACACCATATATTTT. Its protein is CASSIGTSSGNTIYF.

The table lists this clone with a count of one. The chain combines TRBV11-3 with TRBJ2-7; 7 bases agree with TRBD2. The V segment lost 1 base and the J segment 6 bases; nucleotides outside the gene matches: 0. CDR1 and CDR2 (germline): SGHNT, YENEEA. The CDR3 length is 12 residues. The CDR3 DNA reads as TGTGCCAGCAGCTTAGGGGGGGGCGAGCAGTACTTC. Translated: CASSLGGGEQYF.

This rearrangement joins TRBV28 to TRBJ1-6; 8 bases align to TRBD1. Unmatched junction bases numbered 5, after V lost 3 bases and J lost 10 bases. This CDR3 has 14 residues. CDR1 MDHEN and CDR2 SYDVKM come from the germline V gene. The CDR3 DNA reads as TGTGCCAGCAGTTTCAGGGGGCTGTGGTCACCCCTCCACTTT. The encoded protein is CASSFRGLWSPLHF.

J is TRBJ1-1 and V is TRBV15; no definite D call. V lost 0 bases to trimming and J lost 5 bases, with 10 bases between them. This CDR3 is 14 amino acids long. Germline CDR1 and CDR2: LNHNV and YYDKDF (reference sequence). CDR3 sequence: CATSRDGRFTEAFF. CDR3 coding DNA: TGTGCCACCAGCAGAGACGGGAGGTTTACTGAAGCTTTCTTT.

The chain couples TRBV6-6 to TRBJ2-7; 10 nucleotides line up with TRBD1. Germline lookup yields CDR1 MNHNY and CDR2 SVGAGI (reference sequence). V lost 6 bases to trimming and J lost 6 bases; unmatched junction nucleotides: 11. The CDR3 is made up of 15 amino acids. CDR3 in DNA: TGTGCCAGCAGCCCCGGGACAGGGGATCTCGGCGAGCAGTACTTC. This sequence encodes CASSPGTGDLGEQYF.

The CDR3 nucleotides read TGTGCCAGCAGCTTAGACGGGGGGCCAGGGATGGACATTCAGTACTTC. Its translation: CASSLDGGPGMDIQYF. The V gene is TRBV11-3, the J gene TRBJ2-4, with D perhaps TRBD2 (7 bases). This CDR3 has 16 residues. V lost 0 bases and J lost 8, with 17 bases in between. CDR1 is SGHNT, CDR2 YENEEA, per germline.